This T cell receptor beta chain is drawn from a study of control samples from healthy donors and cancer patients (dated by TCRdb to the early 2020s). Libraries were made using the immunoSEQ multiplex PCR assay. TCRdb's version of the immuneACCESS table is confined to in-frame rearrangements and falls short of the full clone set. An unresolved V gene accounts for under half of the shortfall where checked; the remainder is of unknown origin. Present in this sample are about 120,000 clones, roughly 90% of which were seen just once. The ten most abundant clones make up around 3.9% of the sample. Concerning this clone itself: Its recognized antigen is unknown. An end of the junction differs from the germline gene, which may be a read error.

As encoded in the germline V gene (reference sequence), CDR1 is SSHAT while CDR2 is FNYEAQ. The CDR3 contains 16 residues, cysteine and phenylalanine counted. The read is trimmed to its CDR3 DNA, 48 bases read in frame from base 1. The V gene is TRBV7-7 and the J gene is TRBJ2-5; 8 central nucleotides agree with TRBD2. The sequence was collected from a woman between 55 and 75 years old with lung cancer. What was sequenced was PBMCs. Here is the DNA: TGTGCTAGCAGCTCCGGGGGGGTAGCGGGGCAAGAGACCCAGTACTTC. Its protein reads: CASSSGGVAGQETQYF.